A single sample gave rise to the 15 T cell receptor beta chains below, sequenced in a study of cytomegalovirus exposure and HLA in healthy donors. Use of 60 Vbeta and 13 Jbeta primers characterized the PCR. The repertoire was sequenced with immunoSEQ multiplex PCR; TCRdb's copy has only in-frame clones and lacks some. The top ten hold 6.3% of the sample, which has some 200,000 clones, around 85% seen once. The sequenced material came from PBMCs. These receptors were collected from a man aged 35-49 years in good health and CMV-seropositive.

The rearrangement joins TRBV30 to TRBJ1-2; D possibly corresponds to TRBD1 (5 bases). Trimming pared 2 bases from V and 8 bases from J, leaving 12 bases between. This CDR3 has 12 residues. Per germline, CDR1 GTSNPN and CDR2 SVGIG (reference sequence). CDR3 sequence reads: CAWSRGGDGYTF. CDR3 in DNA: TGTGCCTGGAGTCGGGGGGGGGACGGCTACACCTTC.

The genes are TRBV29-1 and TRBJ2-1, with 8 bases fitting TRBD2. Germline values: CDR1 SQVTM, CDR2 ANQGSEA. The CDR3 is 13 residues long. V gave up 7 bases and J gave up 4 bases; unmatched junction bases: 6. The CDR3 spells CSAESGGYNEQFF. The CDR3 region has the DNA TGCAGCGCCGAGAGCGGGGGATACAATGAGCAGTTCTTC.

The chain recombines TRBV5-6 with TRBJ2-7; TRBD1 matches 8 bases. CDR1 SGHDT and CDR2 YYEEEE come from the germline V gene. The CDR3 contains 14 residues. The V gene end was trimmed by 4 bases and the J gene end by 3 bases; junction bases not matched to a gene: 6. CDR3 DNA: TGTGCCAGCAGCGGCCCGGACAGGGTCTACGAGCAGTACTTC. Translated, it gives CASSGPDRVYEQYF.

The rearrangement joins TRBV11-2 to TRBJ2-5; TRBD1 aligns across 7 bases. This CDR3 spans 12 amino acids. Unmatched junction bases numbered 10, after V lost 5 bases and J lost 13 bases. Germline assignment: CDR1 SGHAT and CDR2 FQNNGV. DNA of the CDR3: TGTGCCAGCAGCCCCCCTGGACAGGCGGCGTACTTC. Translated: CASSPPGQAAYF. The entire variable domain, with the rest obtained from reference TRBV11-2 and TRBJ2-5, is as follows: EAGVAQSPRYKIIEKRQSVAFWCNPISGHATLYWYQQILGQGPKLLIQFQNNGVVDDSQLPKDRFSAERLKGVDSTLKIQPAKLEDSAVYLCASSPPGQAAYFGPGTRLLVL.

This chain uses TRBV9 with TRBJ2-2; 11 positions agree with TRBD2. Trimming removed 4 bases from V and 5 bases from J; junction bases left unmatched: 4. The CDR3 contains 15 residues. In germline, CDR1 is SGDLS, CDR2 YYNGEE. The CDR3 DNA is TGTGCCAGCAGCTTAAGACTAGCGGGGACCGGGGAGCTGTTTTTT. Translating gives CASSLRLAGTGELFF.

The chain links TRBV7-3 to TRBJ2-7, with 7 bases that match TRBD1. Germline values: CDR1 SGHTA, CDR2 FQGTGA. The CDR3 loop spans 15 amino acids. V shed 9 bases, J shed 4 bases, and the junction held 15 bases outside the gene matches. This chain's CDR3 is CASKETGTDGYEQYF. CDR3 in DNA: TGTGCCAGTAAAGAGACCGGGACAGATGGTTACGAGCAGTACTTC.

The chain uses TRBV30 and TRBJ1-2; 8 bases fit TRBD1. The CDR3 is made up of 17 amino acids. The V gene's germline CDR1 is GTSNPN and CDR2 SVGIG (reference sequence). V lost 3 bases to trimming and J lost 0 bases; unmatched junction nucleotides: 12. CDR3 DNA: TGTGCCTGGAGCCTTAACCGACAGGGGCCAACTAACTATGGCTACACCTTC. Its protein product is CAWSLNRQGPTNYGYTF.

Notes on this clone: Germline is not matched at one junction end, which may reflect a read error. The rearrangement uses TRBV7-7 and TRBJ2-2; no clear D gene. This CDR3 contains 13 residues. The germline gives CDR1 SSHAT, CDR2 FNYEAQ (reference sequence). CDR3 amino acids: CASSQSNTGELFF. DNA for the CDR3: TGTGCTAGCAGCCAATCAAACACCGGGGAGCTGTTTTTT. Supplemented by reference TRBV7-7 and TRBJ2-2, the full variable domain reads GAGVSQSPRYKVTKRGQDVTLRCDPISSHATLYWYQQALGQGPEFLTYFNYEAQPDKSGLPSDRFSAERPEGSISTLTIQRTEQRDSAMYRCASSQSNTGELFFGEGSRLTVL.

This chain uses TRBV9 with TRBJ2-3, with D possibly matching TRBD2 (6 bases). Germline V CDR1 and CDR2: SGDLS, YYNGEE. Between the trimmed V and J ends, which lost 0 bases and 1 base, there was a span of 9 bases. The CDR3 consists of 15 residues. This CDR3 is CASSVASVGTDTQYF. CDR3 DNA sequence: TGTGCCAGCAGCGTAGCTAGCGTCGGCACAGATACGCAGTATTTT.

A few counts support this clone. The V gene is TRBV27, the J gene TRBJ1-2; maybe TRBD1 (6 bases). Germline V gene data show CDR1 as MNHEY and CDR2 as SMNVEV (reference sequence). Trimming pared 3 bases from V and 0 bases from J, leaving 8 bases between. The CDR3 loop spans 14 amino acids. CDR3 amino acids: CASSFRQANYGYTF. Written as DNA, the CDR3 is TGTGCCAGCAGTTTTAGACAGGCTAACTATGGCTACACCTTC.

This clone was recorded once. The chain carries TRBV19 and TRBJ1-4; D remains ambiguous. The CDR3 runs 16 residues. Between the trimmed V and J ends, which lost 8 bases and 0 bases, there was a span of 16 bases. Looked up from germline, CDR1 is LNHDA and CDR2 is SQIVND (reference sequence). CDR3 sequence (DNA): TGTGCCAGTCGCGCATGGAGCACCGCAACTAATGAAAAACTGTTTTTT. Its protein product is CASRAWSTATNEKLFF.

V and J are TRBV30 and TRBJ2-1; maybe TRBD2 (6 bases). This CDR3 is built from 16 residues. Germline values: CDR1 GTSNPN, CDR2 SVGIG (reference sequence). V was pared by 4 bases and J by 0 bases, with 16 bases between. The CDR3 spells CAWIPNDGSSYNEQFF. DNA of the CDR3: TGTGCCTGGATCCCTAATGACGGGAGCTCCTACAATGAGCAGTTCTTC.

V gene TRBV2 combines with J gene TRBJ1-1; TRBD1 aligns across 12 bases. The CDR3 is 12 amino acids. Per the germline V gene, CDR1 is SNHLY and CDR2 is FYNNEI. J lost 11 bases, V lost 6 bases, and 4 bases had no gene match. The CDR3 spells CASRRGQGAAFF. The CDR3 region has the DNA TGTGCCAGCAGAAGGGGACAGGGGGCGGCTTTCTTT.

The gene calls are TRBV2 and TRBJ2-1, with D tentatively TRBD1 (6 bases). The germline V gene has CDR1 SNHLY and CDR2 FYNNEI. The CDR3 contains 15 residues. The V gene lost 5 bases and the J gene lost 1 base, with 12 bases spanning the gap. The CDR3 nucleotides read TGTGCCAGCAGTTCCCGGACAGCTTCCTACAATGAGCAGTTCTTC. Encoded protein: CASSSRTASYNEQFF.

CDR3 DNA: TGTGCCAGCAGTTTTATTAGGGGCGGTGAAAAACTGTTTTTT. It yields the protein CASSFIRGGEKLFF. V gene TRBV27 combines with J gene TRBJ1-4; possible D gene TRBD1, 5 bases. There are 14 residues in the CDR3. Between the trimmed V and J ends, which lost 3 bases and 7 bases, there was a span of 12 bases. In germline, CDR1 is MNHEY, CDR2 SMNVEV (reference sequence). Complete variable domain (other parts from reference TRBV27 and TRBJ1-4): EAQVTQNPRYLITVTGKKLTVTCSQNMNHEYMSWYRQDPGLGLRQIYYSMNVEVTDKGDVPEGYKVSRKEKRNFPLILESPSPNQTSLYFCASSFIRGGEKLFFGSGTQLSVL.